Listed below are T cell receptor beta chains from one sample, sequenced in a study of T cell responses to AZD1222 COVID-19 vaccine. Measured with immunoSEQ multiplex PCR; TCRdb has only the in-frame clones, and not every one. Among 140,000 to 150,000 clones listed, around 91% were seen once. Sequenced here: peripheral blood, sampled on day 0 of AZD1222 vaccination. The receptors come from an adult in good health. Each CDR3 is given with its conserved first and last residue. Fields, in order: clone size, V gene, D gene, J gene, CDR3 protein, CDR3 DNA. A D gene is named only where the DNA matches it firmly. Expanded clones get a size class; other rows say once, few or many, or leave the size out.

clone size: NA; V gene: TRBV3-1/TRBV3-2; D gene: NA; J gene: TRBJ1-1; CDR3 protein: CASSQEMSRQAFF; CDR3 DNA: TGTGCCAGCAGCCAAGAGATGTCCCGCCAGGCTTTCTTT
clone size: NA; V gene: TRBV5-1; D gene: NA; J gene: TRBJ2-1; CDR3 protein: CASSSGGTSSYNEQFF; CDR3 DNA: TGCGCCAGCAGCTCGGGGGGCACTAGCTCCTACAATGAGCAGTTCTTC
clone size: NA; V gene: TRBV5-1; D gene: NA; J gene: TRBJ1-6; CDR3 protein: CASSSDQNSPLHF; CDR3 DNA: TGCGCCAGCAGCTCGGACCAGAATTCACCCCTCCACTTT
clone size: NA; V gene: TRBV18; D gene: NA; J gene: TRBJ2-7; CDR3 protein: CASSPPDNYEQYF; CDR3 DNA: TGTGCCAGCTCACCGCCCGACAATTACGAGCAGTACTTC
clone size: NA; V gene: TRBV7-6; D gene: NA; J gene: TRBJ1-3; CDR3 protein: CASSFGQSASGNTIYF; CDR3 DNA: TGTGCCAGCAGCTTCGGTCAGAGTGCGTCTGGAAACACCATATATTTT
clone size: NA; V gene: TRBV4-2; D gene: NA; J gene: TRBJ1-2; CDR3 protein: CASSPLRGIDYGYTF; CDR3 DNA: TGTGCCAGCAGCCCCCTCCGGGGGATAGATTATGGCTACACCTTC
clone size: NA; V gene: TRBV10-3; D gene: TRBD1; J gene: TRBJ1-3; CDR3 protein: CAIGGTGGAGNTIYF; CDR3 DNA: TGTGCCATCGGAGGGACAGGGGGCGCCGGAAACACCATATATTTT
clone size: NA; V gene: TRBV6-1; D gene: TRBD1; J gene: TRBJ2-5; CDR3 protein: CASSEFRGLQETQYF; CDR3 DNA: TGTGCCAGCAGTGAGTTCAGGGGGCTCCAAGAGACCCAGTACTTC
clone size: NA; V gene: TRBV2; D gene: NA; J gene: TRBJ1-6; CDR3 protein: CASRPGLSSYNSPLHF; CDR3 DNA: TGTGCCAGCAGACCTGGCCTGAGCTCCTATAATTCACCCCTCCACTTT
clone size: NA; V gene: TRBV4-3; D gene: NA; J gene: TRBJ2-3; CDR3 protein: CASSQGPGLTTDTQYF; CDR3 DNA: TGCGCCAGCAGCCAAGGTCCGGGACTCACCACAGATACGCAGTATTTT
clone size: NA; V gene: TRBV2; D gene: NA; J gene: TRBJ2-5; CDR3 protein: CASTAVKQETQYF; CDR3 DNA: TGTGCCAGCACCGCCGTGAAACAAGAGACCCAGTACTTC
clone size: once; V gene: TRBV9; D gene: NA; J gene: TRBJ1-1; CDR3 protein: CASSVGNRVGRTEAFF; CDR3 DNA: TGTGCCAGCAGCGTAGGGAACAGGGTGGGCCGGACTGAAGCTTTCTTT
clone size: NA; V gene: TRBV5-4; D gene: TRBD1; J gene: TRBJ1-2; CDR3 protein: CASSPAFLQGKGGYTF; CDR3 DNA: TGTGCCAGCAGCCCAGCTTTCCTACAGGGGAAGGGTGGCTACACCTTC
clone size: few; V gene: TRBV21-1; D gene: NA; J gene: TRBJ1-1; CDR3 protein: CASSPRPGTNTEAFF; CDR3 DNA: TGTGCCAGCAGCCCTAGACCCGGGACGAACACTGAAGCTTTCTTT
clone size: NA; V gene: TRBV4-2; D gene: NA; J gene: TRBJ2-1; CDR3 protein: CASSQDEGDYNEQFF; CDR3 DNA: TGTGCCAGCAGCCAAGATGAGGGGGACTACAATGAGCAGTTCTTC
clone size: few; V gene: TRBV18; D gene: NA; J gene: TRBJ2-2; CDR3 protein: CASSFQGSGELFF; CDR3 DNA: TGTGCCAGCTCATTCCAGGGGAGCGGGGAGCTGTTTTTT
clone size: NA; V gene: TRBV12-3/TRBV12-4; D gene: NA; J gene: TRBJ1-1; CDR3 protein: CASSLSLRTEAFF; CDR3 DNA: TGTGCCAGCAGTTTAAGTTTGAGGACTGAAGCTTTCTTT
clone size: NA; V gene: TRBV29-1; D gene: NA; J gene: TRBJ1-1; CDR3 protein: CSVRGDTEAFF; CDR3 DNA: TGCAGCGTCCGGGGGGACACTGAAGCTTTCTTT
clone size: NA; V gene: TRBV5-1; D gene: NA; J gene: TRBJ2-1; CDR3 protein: CASSFTALSWNEQFF; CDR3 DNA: TGCGCCAGCAGCTTTACAGCGTTGTCTTGGAATGAGCAGTTCTTC
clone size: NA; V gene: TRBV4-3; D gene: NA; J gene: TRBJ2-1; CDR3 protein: CASSQSRGAYNEQFF; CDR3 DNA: TGCGCCAGCAGCCAATCGCGCGGGGCCTACAATGAGCAGTTCTTC
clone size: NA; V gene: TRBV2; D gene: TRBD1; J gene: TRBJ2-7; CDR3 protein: CASSARRGLLYEQYF; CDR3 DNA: TGTGCCAGCAGTGCCCGCAGGGGGCTACTCTACGAGCAGTACTTC
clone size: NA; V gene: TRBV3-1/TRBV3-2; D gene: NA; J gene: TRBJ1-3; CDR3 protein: CASSQDRGNTIYF; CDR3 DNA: TGTGCCAGCAGCCAAGATCGGGGAAACACCATATATTTT
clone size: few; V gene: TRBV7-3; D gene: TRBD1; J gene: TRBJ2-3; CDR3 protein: CASSPGQGKTDTQYF; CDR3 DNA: TGTGCCAGCAGCCCCGGACAGGGAAAAACGGATACGCAGTATTTT
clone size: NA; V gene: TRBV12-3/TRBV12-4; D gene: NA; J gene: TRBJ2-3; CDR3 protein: CASSLRRDTQYF; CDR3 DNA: TGTGCCAGCAGTTTAAGGAGGGATACGCAGTATTTT
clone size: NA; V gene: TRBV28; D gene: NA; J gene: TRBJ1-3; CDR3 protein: CASSQIRYTGNTIYF; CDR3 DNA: TGTGCCAGCAGTCAAATAAGGTATACGGGAAACACCATATATTTT
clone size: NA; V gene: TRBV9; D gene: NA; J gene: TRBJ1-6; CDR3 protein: CASSDRFRNSPLHF; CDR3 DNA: TGTGCCAGCAGCGATCGTTTCAGAAACTCACCCCTCCACTTT
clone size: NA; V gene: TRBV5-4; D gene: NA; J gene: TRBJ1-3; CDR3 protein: CASSTWTNGNTIYF; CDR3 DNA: TGTGCCAGCAGCACTTGGACGAATGGAAACACCATATATTTT
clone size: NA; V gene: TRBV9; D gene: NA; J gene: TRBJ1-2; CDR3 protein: CASSPRTGPNYGYTF; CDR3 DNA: TGTGCCAGCAGCCCCCGCACAGGGCCTAACTATGGCTACACCTTC
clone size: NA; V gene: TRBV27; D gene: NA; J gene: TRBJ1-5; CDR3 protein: CASSLSTDNQPQHF; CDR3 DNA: TGTGCCAGCAGTTTGTCGACAGATAATCAGCCCCAGCATTTT
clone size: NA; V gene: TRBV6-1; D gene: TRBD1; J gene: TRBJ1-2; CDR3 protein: CASSVGVQGRNYGYTF; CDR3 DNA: TGTGCCAGCAGTGTGGGGGTACAGGGGAGGAATTACGGCTACACCTTC
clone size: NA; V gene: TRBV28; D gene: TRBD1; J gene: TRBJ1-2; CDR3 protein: CASSSGGYGYTF; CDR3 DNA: TGTGCCAGCAGTTCAGGGGGCTATGGCTACACCTTC
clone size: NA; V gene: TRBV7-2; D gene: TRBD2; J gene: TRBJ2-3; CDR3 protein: CASSRRSGGADTQYF; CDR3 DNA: TGTGCCAGCAGCCGTCGGAGCGGGGGCGCAGATACGCAGTATTTT
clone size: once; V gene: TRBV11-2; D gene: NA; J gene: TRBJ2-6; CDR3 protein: CASSLGPGANVLTF; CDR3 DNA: TGTGCCAGCAGCTTAGGACCTGGGGCCAACGTCCTGACTTTC
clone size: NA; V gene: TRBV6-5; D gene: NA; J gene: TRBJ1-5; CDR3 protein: CASSQGMGQPQHF; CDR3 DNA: TGTGCCAGCAGTCAGGGGATGGGTCAGCCCCAGCATTTT
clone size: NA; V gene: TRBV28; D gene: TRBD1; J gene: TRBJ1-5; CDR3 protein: CASSSLGTGGQPQHF; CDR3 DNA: TGTGCCAGCAGTTCCCTGGGGACAGGGGGTCAGCCCCAGCATTTT
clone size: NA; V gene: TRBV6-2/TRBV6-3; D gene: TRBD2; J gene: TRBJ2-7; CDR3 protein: CASSQSGRGYEQYF; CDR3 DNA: TGTGCCAGCAGTCAAAGCGGGAGGGGGTACGAGCAGTACTTC
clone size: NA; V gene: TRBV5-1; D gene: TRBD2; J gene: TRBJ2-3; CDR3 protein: CASSKGTSGSSPTDTQYF; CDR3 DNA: TGCGCCAGCAGCAAAGGGACTAGCGGGAGTAGCCCCACAGATACGCAGTATTTT
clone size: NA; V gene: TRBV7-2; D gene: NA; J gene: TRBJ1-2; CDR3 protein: CASSLDQALAYGYTF; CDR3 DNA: TGTGCCAGCAGCTTAGATCAGGCTCTTGCCTATGGCTACACCTTC
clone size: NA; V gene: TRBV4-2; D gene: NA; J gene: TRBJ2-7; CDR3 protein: CASSQDGSGPYEQYF; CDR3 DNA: TGTGCCAGCAGCCAAGATGGGAGCGGACCGTACGAGCAGTACTTC
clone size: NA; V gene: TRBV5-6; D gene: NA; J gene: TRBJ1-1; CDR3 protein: CASSLEGKAFF; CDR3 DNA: TGTGCCAGCAGCTTGGAGGGAAAGGCTTTCTTT
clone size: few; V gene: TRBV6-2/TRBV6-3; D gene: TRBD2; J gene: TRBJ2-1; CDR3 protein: CASSVLTSGVYNEQFF; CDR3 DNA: TGTGCCAGCAGCGTCTTGACTAGCGGGGTTTACAATGAGCAGTTCTTC
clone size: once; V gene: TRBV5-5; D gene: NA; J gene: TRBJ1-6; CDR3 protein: CASSQRTGFNSPLHF; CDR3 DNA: TGTGCCAGCAGCCAAAGGACTGGGTTTAATTCACCCCTCCACTTT
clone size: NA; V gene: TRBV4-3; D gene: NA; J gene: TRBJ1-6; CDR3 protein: CASSQHPNFQGTNSPLHF; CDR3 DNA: TGCGCCAGCAGCCAGCATCCCAACTTCCAGGGAACTAATTCACCCCTCCACTTT
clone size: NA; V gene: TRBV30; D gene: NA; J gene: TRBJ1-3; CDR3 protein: CAWGWGFGNTIYF; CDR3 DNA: TGTGCCTGGGGCTGGGGTTTTGGAAACACCATATATTTT
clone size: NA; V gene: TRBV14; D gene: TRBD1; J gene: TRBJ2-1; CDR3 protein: CASSHPGQGARGAYNEQFF; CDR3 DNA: TGTGCCAGCAGCCACCCGGGACAGGGGGCAAGGGGCGCCTACAATGAGCAGTTCTTC
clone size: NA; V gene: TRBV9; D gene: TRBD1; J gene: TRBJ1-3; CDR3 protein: CASSVSGQGISGNTIYF; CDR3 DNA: TGTGCCAGCAGCGTCTCGGGACAGGGCATTTCTGGAAACACCATATATTTT
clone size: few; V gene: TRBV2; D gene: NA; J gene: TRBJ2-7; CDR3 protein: CASLGERYEQYF; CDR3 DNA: TGTGCCAGCCTGGGGGAGCGCTACGAGCAGTACTTC
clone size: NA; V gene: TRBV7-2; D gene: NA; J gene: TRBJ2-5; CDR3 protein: CASSLSNSQETQYF; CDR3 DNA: TGTGCCAGCAGCTTAAGCAATTCCCAAGAGACCCAGTACTTC
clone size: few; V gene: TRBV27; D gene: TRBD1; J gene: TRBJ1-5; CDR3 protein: CASSLSGQANQPQHF; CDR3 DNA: TGTGCCAGCAGTTTATCTGGACAGGCCAATCAGCCCCAGCATTTT
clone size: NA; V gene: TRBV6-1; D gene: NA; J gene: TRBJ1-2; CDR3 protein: CASSEVPELGYTF; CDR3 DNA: TGTGCCAGCAGTGAAGTACCCGAGCTTGGCTACACCTTC
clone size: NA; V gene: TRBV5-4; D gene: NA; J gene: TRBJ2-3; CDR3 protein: CASSSYDRSTDTQYF; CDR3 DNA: TGTGCCAGCAGCTCCTATGACAGATCCACAGATACGCAGTATTTT
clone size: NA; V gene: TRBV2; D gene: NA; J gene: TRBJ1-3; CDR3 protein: CASRVSSGNTIYF; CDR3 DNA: TGTGCCAGCCGGGTGAGCTCTGGAAACACCATATATTTT
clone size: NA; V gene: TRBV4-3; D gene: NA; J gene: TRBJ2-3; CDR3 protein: CASSQGSLRDTQYF; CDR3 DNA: TGCGCCAGCAGCCAAGGATCCCTTCGGGATACGCAGTATTTT
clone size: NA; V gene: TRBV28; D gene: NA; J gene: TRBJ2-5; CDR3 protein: CASSWSRKVRQETQYF; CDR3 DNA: TGTGCCAGCAGCTGGAGCCGAAAGGTACGTCAAGAGACCCAGTACTTC
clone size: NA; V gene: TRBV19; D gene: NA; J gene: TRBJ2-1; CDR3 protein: CASSPDGRSYNEQFF; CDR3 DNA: TGTGCCAGTAGCCCTGACGGACGCTCCTACAATGAGCAGTTCTTC
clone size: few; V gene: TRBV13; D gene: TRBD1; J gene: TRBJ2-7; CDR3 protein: CASSLVGGTGAHEQYF; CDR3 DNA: TGTGCCAGCAGCTTAGTGGGGGGGACAGGGGCCCACGAGCAGTACTTC
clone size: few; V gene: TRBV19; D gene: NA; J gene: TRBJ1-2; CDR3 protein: CASSIRGINYGYTF; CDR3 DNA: TGTGCCAGTAGTATAAGGGGGATCAACTATGGCTACACCTTC
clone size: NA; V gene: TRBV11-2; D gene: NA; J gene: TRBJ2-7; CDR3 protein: CASSPEGRSYEQYF; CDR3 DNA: TGTGCCAGCAGCCCGGAGGGCAGGTCCTACGAGCAGTACTTC
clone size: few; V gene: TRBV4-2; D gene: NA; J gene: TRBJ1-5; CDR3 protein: CASSQVVEGDQPQHF; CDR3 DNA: TGTGCCAGCAGCCAAGTGGTCGAGGGAGATCAGCCCCAGCATTTT
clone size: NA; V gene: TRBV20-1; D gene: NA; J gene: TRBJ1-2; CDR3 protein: CSASEDYGYTF; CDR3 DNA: TGCAGTGCTAGTGAAGACTATGGCTACACCTTC